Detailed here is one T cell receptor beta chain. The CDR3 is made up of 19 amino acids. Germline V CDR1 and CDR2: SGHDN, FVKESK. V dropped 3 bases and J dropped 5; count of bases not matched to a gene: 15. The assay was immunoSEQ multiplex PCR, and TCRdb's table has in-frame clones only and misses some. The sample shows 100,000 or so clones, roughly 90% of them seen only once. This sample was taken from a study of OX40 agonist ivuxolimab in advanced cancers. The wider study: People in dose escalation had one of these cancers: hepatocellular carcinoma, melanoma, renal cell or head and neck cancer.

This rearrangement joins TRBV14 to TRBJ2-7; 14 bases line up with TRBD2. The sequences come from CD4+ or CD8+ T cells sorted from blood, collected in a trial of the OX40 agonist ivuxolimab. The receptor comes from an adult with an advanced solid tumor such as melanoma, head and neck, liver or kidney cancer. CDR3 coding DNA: TGTGCCAGCAGCCATCGGGCCCAAACGGGGACTAGCGGGAGAAACGAGCAGTACTTC. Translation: CASSHRAQTGTSGRNEQYF.